Sequencing of this TCR beta chain was carried out in a study of OX40 agonist ivuxolimab in advanced cancers. The wider study: The mean age was roughly 60 years, ranging from roughly 23 to 90, with 65% to 90% of participants male. Partial responses were achieved by three patients, one with hepatocellular carcinoma and two with cutaneous melanoma.

Clones were read by immunoSEQ multiplex PCR, and TCRdb kept only the in-frame ones, dropping some. The sample has under 80,000 clones; more than 70% are singletons. The TCR sequence derives from an adult with an advanced solid tumor such as melanoma, head and neck, liver or kidney cancer. The input for sequencing was CD4+ or CD8+ T cells sorted from blood, taken in a trial of the OX40 agonist ivuxolimab.

Here the CDR3 DNA reads TGTGCCTGGAGCGGCGGGACCGGGGGCTACACCTTC. Amino acids: CAWSGGTGGYTF. The gene calls are TRBV30 and TRBJ1-2; TRBD1 is a possible D gene (5 bases). Trimming cost V 3 bases and J 8 bases, with 13 bases left between them. CDR3 length equals 12 residues. The germline CDR1 and CDR2 sequences are GTSNPN and SVGIG (reference sequence).